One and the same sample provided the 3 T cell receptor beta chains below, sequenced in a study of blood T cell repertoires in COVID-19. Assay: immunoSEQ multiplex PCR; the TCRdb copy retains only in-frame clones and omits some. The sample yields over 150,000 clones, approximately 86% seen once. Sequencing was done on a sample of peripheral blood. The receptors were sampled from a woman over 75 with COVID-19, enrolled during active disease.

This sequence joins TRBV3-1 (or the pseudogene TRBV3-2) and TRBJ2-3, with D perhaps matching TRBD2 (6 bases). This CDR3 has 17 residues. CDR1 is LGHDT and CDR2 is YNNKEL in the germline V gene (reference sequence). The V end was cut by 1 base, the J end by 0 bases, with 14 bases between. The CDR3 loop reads CASSQAYGGNSTDTQYF. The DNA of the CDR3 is TGTGCCAGCAGCCAAGCCTACGGCGGGAATAGCACAGATACGCAGTATTTT.

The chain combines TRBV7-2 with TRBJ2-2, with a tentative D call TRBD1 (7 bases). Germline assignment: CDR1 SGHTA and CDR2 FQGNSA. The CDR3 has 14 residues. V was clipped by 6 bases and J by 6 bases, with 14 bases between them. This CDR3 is CASRATGEAGELFF. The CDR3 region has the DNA TGTGCCAGCAGAGCTACAGGGGAGGCCGGGGAGCTGTTTTTT.

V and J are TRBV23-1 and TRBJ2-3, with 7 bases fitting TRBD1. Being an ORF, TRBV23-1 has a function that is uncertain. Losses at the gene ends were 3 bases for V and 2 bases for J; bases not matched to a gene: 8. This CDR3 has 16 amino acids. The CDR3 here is CASSQLSTGPTDTQYF. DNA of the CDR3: TGCGCCAGCAGTCAGCTCTCGACAGGGCCCACAGATACGCAGTATTTT.